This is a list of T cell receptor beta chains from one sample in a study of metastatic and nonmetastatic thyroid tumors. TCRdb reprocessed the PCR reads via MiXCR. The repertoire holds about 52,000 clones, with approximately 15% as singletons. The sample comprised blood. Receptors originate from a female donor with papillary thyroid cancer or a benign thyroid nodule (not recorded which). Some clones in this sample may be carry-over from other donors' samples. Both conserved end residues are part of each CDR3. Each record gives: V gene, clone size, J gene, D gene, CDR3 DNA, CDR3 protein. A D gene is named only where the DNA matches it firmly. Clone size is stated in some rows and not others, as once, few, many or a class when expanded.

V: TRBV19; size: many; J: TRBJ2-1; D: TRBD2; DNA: TGTGCCAGTAGTCCAACTAGCGGGAGGAGTATTGAGCAGTTCTTC; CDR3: CASSPTSGRSIEQFF
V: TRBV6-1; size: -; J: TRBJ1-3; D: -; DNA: TGTGCCGGCAGTTGCGATCCTGGAAACACCATATATTTT; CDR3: CAGSCDPGNTIYF
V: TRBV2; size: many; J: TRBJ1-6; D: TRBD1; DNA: TGTGCCAGCCGGACAGGGGAAAATTCACCCCTCCACTTT; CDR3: CASRTGENSPLHF
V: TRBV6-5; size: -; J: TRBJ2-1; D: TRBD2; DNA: TGTGCCTGCAGTTACGGTACTAGCGGCGATGAGCAGTTCTTC; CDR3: CACSYGTSGDEQFF
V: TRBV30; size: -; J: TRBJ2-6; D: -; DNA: TGTGCCTGCCATGACAACTCTGGGGCCAACGTCCTGACTTTC; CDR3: CACHDNSGANVLTF
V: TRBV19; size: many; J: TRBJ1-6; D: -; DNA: TGTGCCAGTACTTTGGGTGGCAGGGTAGCTTCACCCCTCCACTTT; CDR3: CASTLGGRVASPLHF
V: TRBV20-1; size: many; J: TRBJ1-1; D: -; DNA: TGCAGTGCTAGAGAGGGAGCCTCCCCCACTGAAGCTTTCTTT; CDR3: CSAREGASPTEAFF
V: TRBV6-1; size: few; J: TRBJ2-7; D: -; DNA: TGTGCCAGCAGCACACGCACTAGCTGGTTGATCTACGAGCAGTACTTC; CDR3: CASSTRTSWLIYEQYF
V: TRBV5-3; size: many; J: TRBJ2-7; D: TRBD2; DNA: TGTGCCTCAGGGGCAGGGTCATGGCTAGCGGGAATATACGAGCAGTACTTC; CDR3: CASGAGSWLAGIYEQYF
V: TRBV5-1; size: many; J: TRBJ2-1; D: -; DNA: TGCGCCAGCAGCTTGAGGCGGGCCTCCTACAATGAGCAGTTCTTC; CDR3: CASSLRRASYNEQFF
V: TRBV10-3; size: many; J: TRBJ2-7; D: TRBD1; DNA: TGTGCCAGTCAGGGACAGGGCATGGATGAGCAGTACTTC; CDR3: CASQGQGMDEQYF
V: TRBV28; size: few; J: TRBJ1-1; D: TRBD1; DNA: TGTGCCAGCAGCATTAGTCCCGGGACAGGACCAAACACTGAAGCTTTCTTT; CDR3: CASSISPGTGPNTEAFF
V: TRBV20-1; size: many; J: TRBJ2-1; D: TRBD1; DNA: TGCAGTGCTAGAGAAATAAGACAGGGTAGGGGTGAGCAGTTCTTC; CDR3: CSAREIRQGRGEQFF
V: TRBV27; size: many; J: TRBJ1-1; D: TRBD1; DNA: TGTGCCAGCAACCTAGACAGGGTAGGGAAGAACACTGAAGCTTTCTTC; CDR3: CASNLDRVGKNTEAFF
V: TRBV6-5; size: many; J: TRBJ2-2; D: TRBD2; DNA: TGTGCCAGCAGTTACTCGGGCGGGAGAAACCCTGCCGGGGAGCTGTTTTTT; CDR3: CASSYSGGRNPAGELFF
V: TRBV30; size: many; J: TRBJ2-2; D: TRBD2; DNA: TGTGCCTGGAGGGCGGTAGCGGGGAACACCGGGGAGCTGTTTTTT; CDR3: CAWRAVAGNTGELFF
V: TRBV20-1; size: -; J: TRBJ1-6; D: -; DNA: TGCAGTGCTATAGATCTAGAGACAGTAGGTTCACCCCTCCACTTT; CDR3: CSAIDLETVGSPLHF
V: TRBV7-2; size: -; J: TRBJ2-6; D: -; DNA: -; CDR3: CASSLAGWGSGANVPTF
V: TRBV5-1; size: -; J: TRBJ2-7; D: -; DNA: TGCGCCAGCAGTCTTACCAACTACGAGCAGTACTTC; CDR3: CASSLTNYEQYF
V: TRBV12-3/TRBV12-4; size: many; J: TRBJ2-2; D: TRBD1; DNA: TGTGCCAGCAAAGACAGGGGGCTCAACACCGGGGAGCTGTTTTTT; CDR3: CASKDRGLNTGELFF
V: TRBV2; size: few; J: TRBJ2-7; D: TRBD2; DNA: TGTGCCTGGGAAGATAGCGGGGGGGCTCCAAACGAGCAGTACTTC; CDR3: CAWEDSGGAPNEQYF
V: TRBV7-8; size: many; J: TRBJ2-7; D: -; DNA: TGTGCCAGCAGCTCCTCGGGGGAGCAGTACTTC; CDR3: CASSSSGEQYF
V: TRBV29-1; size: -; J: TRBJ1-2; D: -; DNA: TGCAGCGCTGGCGAGACTCACACCTTC; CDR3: CSAGETHTF
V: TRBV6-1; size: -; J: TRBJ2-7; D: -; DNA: TGTGCCAACAGTAAGGGAAGACATGGACCCTACGAGCAGTACTTC; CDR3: CANSKGRHGPYEQYF
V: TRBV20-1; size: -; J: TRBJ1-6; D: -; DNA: TGCAGTGCTATAGGGGTGGGGTATCCACCCCTCCACTTT; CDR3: CSAIGVGYPPLHF
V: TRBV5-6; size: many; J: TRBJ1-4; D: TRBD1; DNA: TGTGCCAGTTCAACAGGGGTTTTAGAAAAACTGTTTTTT; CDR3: CASSTGVLEKLFF
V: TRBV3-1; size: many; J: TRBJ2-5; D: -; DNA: TGTGCCAGCAGCCCGGGACCCCAAGAGACCCAGTACTTC; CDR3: CASSPGPQETQYF
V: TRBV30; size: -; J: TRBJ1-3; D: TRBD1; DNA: TGTGCCTGGAGTGTGGGGACAGGGAGAAACACCATATATTTT; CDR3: CAWSVGTGRNTIYF
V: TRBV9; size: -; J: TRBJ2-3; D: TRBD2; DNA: TGTGCCAGCACCAAAACTAGCGGCATTACAGGTACGCAGTATTTT; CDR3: CASTKTSGITGTQYF